Presented here are 3 T cell receptor beta chains from one specimen sequenced in a study of T cell clonality in common variable immunodeficiency (dated by TCRdb to 2015 to 2017). Libraries were constructed by the immunoSEQ multiplex PCR assay. What TCRdb holds here is the immuneACCESS table cut down to in-frame rearrangements. Part of the clones is not present; checked against another copy, under half of the missing clones reflect an unresolved V gene, and the others are unexplained. The table shows about 42,000 clones here, with no singletons. The leading ten clones occupy around 1.5% of the sample. Sequences were obtained from peripheral blood mononuclear cells. The receptors originated from a person between 18 and 75 years old in good health.

This clone has just a few counts. The read stops 3 residues short of the end of the CDR3; the missing end is completed from the germline J gene. The chain is built from TRBV2 and TRBJ1-2, with D possibly being TRBD1 (5 bases). This CDR3 contains 13 residues. V was pared by 6 bases and J by 4 bases, with 12 bases between. CDR1 and CDR2 from the germline V gene are SNHLY and FYNNEI. CDR3 residues: CASSAGQRYGYTF. The sequenced part of the CDR3 DNA is TGTGCCAGCAGCGCGGGGCAGCGCTATGGC. Full variable domain (missing parts from reference TRBV2 and TRBJ1-2): EPEVTQTPSHQVTQMGQEVILRCVPISNHLYFYWYRQILGQKVEFLVSFYNNEISEKSEIFDDQFSVERPDGSNFTLKIRSTKLEDSAMYFCASSAGQRYGYTFGSGTRLTVV.

Of note for this clone: The read is 3 residues too short to cover the CDR3 end, so that end is filled in from the germline J gene. The chain joins TRBV18 to TRBJ1-2; D gene unclear. The germline V gene has CDR1 KGHSH and CDR2 LQKENI. This CDR3 comprises 15 residues. The chain's CDR3 is CASSPTRSGSYDYTF. CDR3 bases read: TGTGCCAGCTCACCCACAAGAAGCGGGAGCTACGAC. The variable domain in full, completed from reference TRBV18 and TRBJ1-2, reads NAGVMQNPRHLVRRRGQEARLRCSPMKGHSHVYWYRQLPEEGLKFMVYLQKENIIDESGMPKERFSAEFPKEGPSILRIQQVVRGDSAAYFCASSPTRSGSYDYTFGSGTRLTVV.

In the case of this clone: The missing CDR3 end, 3 residues past where the read stops, is filled in from the germline J gene. The chain recombines TRBV20-1 with TRBJ1-2, with D tentatively TRBD1 (5 bases). Germline V gene lookup returns CDR1 DFQATT and CDR2 SNEGSKA (reference sequence). The CDR3 is made up of 13 amino acids. CDR3 DNA, as far as it was read: TGCAGTGTTGGGGCCGGGAGAAGAGATACC. This sequence encodes CSVGAGRRDT. The whole CDR3 protein reads CSVGAGRRDTYTF.